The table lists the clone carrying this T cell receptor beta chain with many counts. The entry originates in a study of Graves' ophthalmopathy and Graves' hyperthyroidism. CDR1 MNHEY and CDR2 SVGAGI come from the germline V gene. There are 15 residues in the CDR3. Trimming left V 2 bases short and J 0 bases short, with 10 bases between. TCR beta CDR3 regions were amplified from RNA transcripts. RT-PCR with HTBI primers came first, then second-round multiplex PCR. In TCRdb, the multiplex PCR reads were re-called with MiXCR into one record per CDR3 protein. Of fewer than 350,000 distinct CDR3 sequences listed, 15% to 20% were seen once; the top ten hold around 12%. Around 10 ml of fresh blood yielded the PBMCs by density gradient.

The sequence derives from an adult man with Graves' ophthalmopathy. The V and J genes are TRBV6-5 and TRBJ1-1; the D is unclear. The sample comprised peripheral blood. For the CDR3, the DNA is TGTGCCAGCAGTTACGCCAGGATTCTGAACACTGAAGCTTTCTTT. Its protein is CASSYARILNTEAFF.